The rows below give T cell receptor beta chains drawn from one sample of a study of T-cell reconstitution after alpha-beta-depleted transplantation in children. A single record per CDR3 protein comes from TCRdb applying MiXCR to the PCR reads. The sample records approximately 110,000 distinct CDR3 sequences, 23% being singletons. The sample in question was PBMCs, mostly from graft donor cells, obtained 180 days after TCRalphabeta/CD19-depleted stem cell transplant. All receptors derive from a male patient aged 2-15 years who had a stem cell transplant for chronic granulomatous disease, so the T cells may come from the graft donor. CDR3s include the opening cysteine and the closing phenylalanine or tryptophan. A D gene is named only where the DNA matches it firmly. Rows give clone size only sometimes, using once, few, many, or a class for an expanded clone.

many	-	TRBV7-9	TRBJ2-5	CASSLEEGQGETQYF	TGTGCCAGCAGCTTAGAGGAAGGTCAGGGGGAGACCCAGTACTTC
few	-	TRBV6-5	TRBJ1-1	CASSYSAGNTEAFF	TGTGCCAGCAGTTACTCCGCAGGGAACACTGAAGCTTTCTTT
-	-	TRBV5-1	TRBJ2-3	CASSLGWGGTDTQYF	TGCGCCAGCAGCTTGGGATGGGGAGGTACAGATACGCAGTATTTT
many	-	TRBV5-1	TRBJ2-1	CASSFLYRDGFYNEQFF	TGCGCCAGCAGCTTCTTATACAGGGACGGATTTTACAATGAGCAGTTCTTC
many	-	TRBV29-1	TRBJ2-5	CRVEKNGTQYF	TGCAGGGTCGAGAAGAATGGGACCCAGTACTTC
many	TRBD2	TRBV7-9	TRBJ2-3	CASSSTRLAGYTDTQYF	TGTGCCAGCAGCTCCACCAGACTAGCGGGATACACAGATACGCAGTATTTT
few	-	TRBV29-1	TRBJ1-6	CSAAIGTGNSPLHF	TGCAGCGCTGCTATAGGGACGGGGAATTCACCCCTCCACTTT
-	TRBD2	TRBV10-3	TRBJ2-5	CAISTRGDQETQYF	TGTGCCATCAGCACCCGGGGGGATCAAGAGACCCAGTACTTC
many	TRBD1	TRBV18	TRBJ1-6	CASSQEGGSPLHF	TGTGCCAGCTCACAGGAAGGGGGCTCACCCCTCCACTTT
-	TRBD1	TRBV10-2	TRBJ2-1	CADGTGLSNEQFF	TGCGCCGACGGGACAGGGTTATCCAATGAGCAGTTCTTC
many	-	TRBV6-5	TRBJ2-7	CASSYSSGMLYF	TGTGCCAGCAGTTACTCCTCAGGGATGCTGTACTTC
many	-	TRBV29-1	TRBJ2-2	CSVVGSNTGELFF	TGCAGCGTTGTTGGGTCGAACACCGGGGAGCTGTTTTTT
few	-	TRBV12-3/TRBV12-4	TRBJ1-2	CASRRAGASYGYTF	TGTGCCAGCCGAAGGGCAGGGGCCTCCTATGGCTACACCTTC
many	TRBD2	TRBV29-1	TRBJ2-2	CSVALAGGPSTGELFF	TGCAGCGTCGCGCTAGCGGGAGGGCCAAGTACCGGGGAGCTGTTTTTT
many	TRBD1	TRBV28	TRBJ2-7	CASSERQGYEQYF	TGTGCCAGCAGCGAACGACAGGGGTACGAGCAGTACTTC
many	-	TRBV29-1	TRBJ2-1	CSVKGRLASNEQFF	TGCAGCGTTAAAGGCCGTCTAGCGAGTAATGAGCAGTTCTTC
-	-	TRBV20-1	TRBJ2-7	CSAEAQPGLMVYEQYF	TGCAGTGCTGAGGCCCAGCCGGGACTCATGGTCTACGAGCAGTACTTC
many	-	TRBV20-1	TRBJ2-3	CSAREQGTDTQYF	TGCAGTGCTAGAGAACAGGGCACAGATACGCAGTATTTT
many	TRBD2	TRBV7-9	TRBJ2-7	CASSSTSGRRTYEQYF	TGTGCCAGCAGCTCCACTAGCGGGAGGCGAACCTACGAGCAGTACTTC
many	-	TRBV24-1	TRBJ2-5	CATSDRGLGQETQYF	TGTGCCACCAGTGACCGCGGGTTGGGTCAAGAGACCCAGTACTTC
-	TRBD2	TRBV15	TRBJ2-7	CATRTSGRNEQYF	TGTGCCACCCGGACTAGCGGGAGGAACGAGCAGTACTTC
few	-	TRBV29-1	TRBJ2-5	CSVEGGVNQETQYF	TGCAGCGTAGAGGGGGGGGTCAATCAAGAGACCCAGTACTTC
-	-	TRBV5-4	TRBJ2-1	CASSRLVDNEQFF	TGTGCCAGCAGTAGACTAGTCGACAATGAGCAGTTCTTC
many	-	TRBV7-6	TRBJ2-3	CASSPLLGDTQYF	TGTGCCAGCAGCCCCCTCCTAGGGGATACGCAGTATTTT
-	TRBD1	TRBV7-9	TRBJ1-2	CASSPGTGYGYTF	TGTGCCAGCAGCCCAGGGACAGGCTATGGCTACACCTTC
few	-	TRBV29-1	TRBJ2-7	CSVPEDRRVGYEQYF	TGCAGCGTTCCCGAGGACCGCAGGGTGGGATACGAGCAGTACTTC
-	-	TRBV18	TRBJ2-7	CASSAISDRAYEQYF	TGTGCCAGCTCAGCAATCTCCGACAGAGCCTACGAGCAGTACTTC
-	TRBD2	TRBV20-1	TRBJ2-2	CSAVAGRNTGELFF	TGCAGTGCTGTAGCGGGAAGAAACACCGGGGAGCTGTTTTTT
-	TRBD1	TRBV2	TRBJ2-1	CASSGQGWQFF	TGTGCCAGCAGTGGACAGGGTTGGCAGTTCTTC
-	-	TRBV20-1	TRBJ1-1	CSARGLNTEAFF	TGCAGTGCTAGAGGCCTGAACACTGAAGCTTTCTTT
many	TRBD2	TRBV20-1	TRBJ2-3	CSVPGSGRPPDTQYF	TGCAGTGTACCCGGGAGCGGGAGGCCTCCAGATACGCAGTATTTT
-	-	TRBV5-1	TRBJ2-3	CASSLLPATDTQYF	TGCGCCAGCAGCTTGCTTCCGGCGACAGATACGCAGTATTTC
-	TRBD2	TRBV20-1	TRBJ2-3	CSARVGLAGASDTQYF	TGCAGTGCTAGAGTGGGACTAGCGGGAGCGTCTGATACGCAGTATTTT
-	-	TRBV12-3/TRBV12-4	TRBJ2-5	CASSPVGGVGQETQYF	TGTGCCAGCAGTCCCGTGGGAGGTGTCGGGCAAGAGACCCAGTACTTC
-	-	TRBV15	TRBJ2-7	CATSRDWGADSYEQYF	TGTGCCACCAGCAGAGACTGGGGCGCAGACTCCTACGAGCAGTACTTC
few	TRBD2	TRBV20-1	TRBJ2-1	CSARGLAFINEQFF	TGCAGTGCCCGGGGACTAGCTTTTATCAATGAGCAGTTCTTC
few	-	TRBV4-2	TRBJ1-5	CASSQVGTPSNQPQHF	TGTGCCAGCAGCCAAGTCGGAACACCCAGCAATCAGCCCCAGCATTTT
-	-	TRBV7-2	TRBJ1-3	CASSLAGNPGNTIYF	TGTGCCAGCAGCTTAGCAGGCAACCCTGGAAACACCATATATTTT
many	-	TRBV6-5	TRBJ2-7	CASRGAAGFSYEQYF	TGTGCCAGCAGGGGGGCGGCAGGTTTCTCCTACGAGCAGTACTTC
many	-	TRBV7-9	TRBJ2-7	CASSSIRPEAGSYEQYF	TGTGCCAGCAGCTCAATCCGACCCGAAGCAGGGTCCTACGAGCAGTACTTC
many	TRBD2	TRBV14	TRBJ2-1	CASSQGLARVYEQFF	TGTGCCAGCAGCCAAGGACTAGCTAGGGTCTATGAGCAGTTCTTC
many	TRBD2	TRBV27	TRBJ2-1	CASSLGTSGVSSYNEQFF	TGTGCCAGCAGTCTGGGGACTAGCGGGGTCAGCTCCTACAATGAGCAGTTCTTC
few	-	TRBV9	TRBJ2-3	CASSVVGADGTDTQYF	TGTGCCAGCAGCGTAGTAGGGGCGGATGGCACAGATACGCAGTATTTT
few	-	TRBV12-2	TRBJ1-4	CASRLAYGLIFREKLFF	TGTGCAAGTCGCTTAGCTTATGGGCTTATCTTCCGCGAAAAACTGTTTTTT
once	-	TRBV4-3	TRBJ2-3	CASSQETGAYTDTQYF	TGCGCCAGCAGCCAAGAGACGGGAGCCTACACAGATACGCAGTATTTT
many	-	TRBV18	TRBJ1-2	CASSPSPGVEGYGYTF	TGTGCCAGCTCACCCTCCCCGGGGGTTGAAGGCTATGGCTACACCTTC
-	-	TRBV6-5	TRBJ2-3	CASLSHADTQYF	TGTGCCAGCCTTAGTCACGCAGATACGCAGTATTTT
many	-	TRBV7-2	TRBJ1-2	CASRFGTSPYYGYTF	TGTGCCAGCAGGTTCGGGACATCCCCATACTATGGCTACACCTTC
-	-	TRBV12-3/TRBV12-4	TRBJ2-7	CASSWGKKAEQYF	TGTGCCAGCAGTTGGGGGAAGAAGGCCGAGCAGTACTTC
-	-	TRBV7-2	TRBJ1-2	CASSLAGHSYGYTF	TGTGCCAGCAGCTTAGCCGGACACTCCTATGGCTACACCTTC